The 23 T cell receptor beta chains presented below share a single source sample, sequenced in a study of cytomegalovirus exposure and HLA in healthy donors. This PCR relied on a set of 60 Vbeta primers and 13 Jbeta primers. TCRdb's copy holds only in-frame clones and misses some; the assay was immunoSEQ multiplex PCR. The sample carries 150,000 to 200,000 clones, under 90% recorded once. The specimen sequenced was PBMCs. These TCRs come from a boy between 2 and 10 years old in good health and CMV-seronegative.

The DNA for the CDR3 is TGCGCCAGCAGCCCCTGGAGTGGTGCGGGGGGTAGGGATGAGCAGTTCTTC. Its protein is CASSPWSGAGGRDEQFF. The rearrangement links TRBV5-1 to TRBJ2-1; 8 positions match TRBD2. Looked up from germline, CDR1 is SGHRS and CDR2 is YFSETQ. The CDR3 sequence is 17 residues long. Germline trimming cut 4 bases from V and 8 bases from J; bases unmatched to any gene: 17.

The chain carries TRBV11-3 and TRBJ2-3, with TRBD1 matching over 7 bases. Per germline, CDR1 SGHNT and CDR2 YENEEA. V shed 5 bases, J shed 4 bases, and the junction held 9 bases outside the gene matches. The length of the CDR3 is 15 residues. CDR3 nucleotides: TGTGCCAGCAGCATTGGACAGGCAATGGCAGATACGCAGTATTTT. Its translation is CASSIGQAMADTQYF.

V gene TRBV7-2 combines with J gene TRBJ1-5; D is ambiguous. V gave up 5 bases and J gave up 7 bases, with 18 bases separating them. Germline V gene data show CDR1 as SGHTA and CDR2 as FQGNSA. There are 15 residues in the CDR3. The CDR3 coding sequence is TGTGCCAGCAGCACGTCGGGGAGGCTTGAACAGCCCCAGCATTTT. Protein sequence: CASSTSGRLEQPQHF.

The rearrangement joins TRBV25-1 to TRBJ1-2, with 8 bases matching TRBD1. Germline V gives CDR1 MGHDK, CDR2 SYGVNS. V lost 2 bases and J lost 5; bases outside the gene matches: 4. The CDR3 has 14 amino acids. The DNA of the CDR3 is TGTGCCAGCAGTGAACAGGGGGCGAGGTATGGCTACACCTTC. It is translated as CASSEQGARYGYTF.

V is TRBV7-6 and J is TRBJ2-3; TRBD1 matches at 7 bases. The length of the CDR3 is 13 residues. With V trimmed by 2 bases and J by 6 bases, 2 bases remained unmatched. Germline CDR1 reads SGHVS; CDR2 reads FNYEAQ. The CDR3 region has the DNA TGTGCCAGCAGCTTAAGGGGGCGGGATACGCAGTATTTT. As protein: CASSLRGRDTQYF.

The CDR3 here is CASSPRLNEQFF. The CDR3 DNA follows: TGTGCCAGCAGCCCGAGGTTAAATGAGCAGTTCTTC. The chain is built from TRBV7-9 and TRBJ2-1; D is unclear. This CDR3 has 12 residues. Germline V gene lookup returns CDR1 SEHNR and CDR2 FQNEAQ (reference sequence). Trimming shortened V by 5 bases and J by 7 bases, and 9 bases separated the two germline ends.

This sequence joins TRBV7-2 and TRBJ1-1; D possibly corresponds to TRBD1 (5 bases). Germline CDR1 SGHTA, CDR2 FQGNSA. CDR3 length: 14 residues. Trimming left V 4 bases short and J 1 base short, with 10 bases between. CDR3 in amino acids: CASSWGRENTEAFF. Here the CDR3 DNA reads TGTGCCAGCAGCTGGGGCAGGGAGAACACTGAAGCTTTCTTT.

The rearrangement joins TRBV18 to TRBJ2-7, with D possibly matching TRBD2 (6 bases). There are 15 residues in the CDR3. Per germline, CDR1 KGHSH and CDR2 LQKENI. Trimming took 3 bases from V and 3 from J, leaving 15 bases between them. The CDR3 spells CASSPNRDSRYEQYF. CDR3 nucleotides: TGTGCCAGCTCACCGAACCGGGACTCCCGCTACGAGCAGTACTTC.

The chain's CDR3 is CASSPRRESAYGYTF. The CDR3 DNA sequence: TGTGCCAGCTCACCGCGCAGGGAATCGGCTTATGGCTACACCTTC. V usage is TRBV18 and J usage is TRBJ1-2, with D tentatively TRBD1 (5 bases). The germline V gene has CDR1 KGHSH and CDR2 LQKENI. V lost 3 bases and J lost 5, with 16 bases in between. The CDR3 is made up of 15 amino acids.

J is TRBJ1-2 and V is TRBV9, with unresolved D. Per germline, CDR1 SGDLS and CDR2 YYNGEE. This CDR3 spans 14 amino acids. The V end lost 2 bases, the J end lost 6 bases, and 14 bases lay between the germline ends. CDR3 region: CASSVAGRDDGYTF. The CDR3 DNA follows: TGTGCCAGCAGCGTCGCGGGGAGGGATGATGGCTACACCTTC.

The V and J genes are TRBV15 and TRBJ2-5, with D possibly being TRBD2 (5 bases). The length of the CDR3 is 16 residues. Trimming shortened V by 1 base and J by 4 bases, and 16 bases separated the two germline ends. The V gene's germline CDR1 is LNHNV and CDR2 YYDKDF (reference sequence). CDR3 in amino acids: CATSRVSGIPGETQYF. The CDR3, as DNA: TGTGCCACCAGCAGAGTGTCGGGAATTCCAGGAGAGACCCAGTACTTC.

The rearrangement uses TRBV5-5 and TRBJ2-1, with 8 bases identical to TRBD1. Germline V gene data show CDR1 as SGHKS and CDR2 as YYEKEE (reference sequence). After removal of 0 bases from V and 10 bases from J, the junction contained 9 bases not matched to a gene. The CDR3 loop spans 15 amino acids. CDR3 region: CASSLEAGGRWEQFF. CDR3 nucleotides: TGTGCCAGCAGCTTGGAGGCAGGGGGCAGGTGGGAGCAGTTCTTC.

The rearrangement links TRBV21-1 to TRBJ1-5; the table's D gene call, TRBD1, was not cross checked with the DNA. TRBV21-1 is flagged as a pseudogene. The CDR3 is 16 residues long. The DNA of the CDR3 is TGTGCCAGCAGCAAAGCAGGGGGACGGTCAAAACAGCCCCAGCATTTT. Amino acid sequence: CASSKAGGRSKQPQHF.

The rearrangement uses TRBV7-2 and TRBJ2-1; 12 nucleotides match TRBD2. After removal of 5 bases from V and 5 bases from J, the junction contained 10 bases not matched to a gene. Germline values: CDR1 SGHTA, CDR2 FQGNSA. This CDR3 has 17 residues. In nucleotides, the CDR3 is TGTGCCAGCAGCCCAGGACTAGCGGGGCGGCCCGACAATGAGCAGTTCTTC. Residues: CASSPGLAGRPDNEQFF.

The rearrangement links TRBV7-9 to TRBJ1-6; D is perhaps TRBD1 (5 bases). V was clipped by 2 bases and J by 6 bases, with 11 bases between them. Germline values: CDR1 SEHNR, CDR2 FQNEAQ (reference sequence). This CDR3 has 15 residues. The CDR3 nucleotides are TGTGCCAGCAGCTTATTGGGGCTCATTAATTCACCCCTCCACTTT. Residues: CASSLLGLINSPLHF.

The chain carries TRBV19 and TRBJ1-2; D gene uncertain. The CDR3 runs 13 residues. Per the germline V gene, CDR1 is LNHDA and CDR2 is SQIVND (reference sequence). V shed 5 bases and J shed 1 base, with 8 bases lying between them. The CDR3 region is CASSRRNNYGYTF. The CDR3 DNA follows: TGTGCCAGTAGTCGGAGGAATAACTATGGCTACACCTTC.

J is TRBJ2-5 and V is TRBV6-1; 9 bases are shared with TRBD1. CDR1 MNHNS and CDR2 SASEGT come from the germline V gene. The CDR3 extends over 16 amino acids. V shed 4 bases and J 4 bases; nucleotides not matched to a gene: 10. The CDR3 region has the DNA TGTGCCAGCAGTGCTGGGGGACAGGGAGCAGGAGAGACCCAGTACTTC. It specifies CASSAGGQGAGETQYF.

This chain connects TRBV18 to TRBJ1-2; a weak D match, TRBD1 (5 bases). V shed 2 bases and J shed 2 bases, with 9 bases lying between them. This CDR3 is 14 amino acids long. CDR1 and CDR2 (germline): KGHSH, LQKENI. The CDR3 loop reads CASSPGAANYGYTF. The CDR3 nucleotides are TGTGCCAGCTCACCAGGGGCAGCCAACTATGGCTACACCTTC.

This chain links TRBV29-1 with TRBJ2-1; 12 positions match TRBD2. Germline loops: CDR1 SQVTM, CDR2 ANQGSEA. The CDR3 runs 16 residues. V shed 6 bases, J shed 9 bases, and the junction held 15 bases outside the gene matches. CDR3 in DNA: TGCAGCGTCCACTCCGCTAGCGGGGGGGCCAGGGGTGAGCAGTTCTTC. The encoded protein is CSVHSASGGARGEQFF.

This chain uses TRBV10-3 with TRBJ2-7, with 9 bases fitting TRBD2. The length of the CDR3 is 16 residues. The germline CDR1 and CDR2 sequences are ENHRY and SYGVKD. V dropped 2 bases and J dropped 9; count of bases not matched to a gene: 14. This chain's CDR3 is CAISERDGSAGGAQYF. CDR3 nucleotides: TGTGCCATCAGTGAGCGAGATGGGTCGGCGGGGGGGGCGCAGTACTTC.

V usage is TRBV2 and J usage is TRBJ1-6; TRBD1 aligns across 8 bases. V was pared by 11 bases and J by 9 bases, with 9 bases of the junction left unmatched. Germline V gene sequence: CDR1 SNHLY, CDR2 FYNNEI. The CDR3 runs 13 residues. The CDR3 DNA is TGTGCCTCAACAGGGGGTACAGGTTCACCCCTCCACTTT. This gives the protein CASTGGTGSPLHF.

CDR3: CASSLRAGRGGELFF. The DNA of the CDR3 is TGTGCCAGTAGTCTCCGGGCAGGGAGGGGCGGGGAGCTGTTTTTT. This chain links TRBV19 with TRBJ2-2, with 7 bases identical to TRBD2. The CDR3 length is 15 residues. Germline trimming cut 5 bases from V and 7 bases from J; bases unmatched to any gene: 10. CDR1 LNHDA and CDR2 SQIVND come from the germline V gene (reference sequence).

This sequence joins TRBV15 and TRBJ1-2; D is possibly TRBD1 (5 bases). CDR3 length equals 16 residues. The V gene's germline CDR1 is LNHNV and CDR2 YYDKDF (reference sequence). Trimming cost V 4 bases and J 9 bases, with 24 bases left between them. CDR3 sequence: CATSTRSGQPRNSYTF. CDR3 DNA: TGTGCCACCAGCACCCGATCAGGGCAACCTAGAAATAGCTACACCTTC.